The rows below give T cell receptor beta chains drawn from one sample of a study of OX40 agonist ivuxolimab in advanced cancers. Profiling relied on immunoSEQ multiplex PCR, and the TCRdb table lists in-frame clones only, not all of them. This table has 45,000 or so clones, roughly 91% appearing once. Sample: CD4+ or CD8+ T cells sorted from blood, taken in a trial of the OX40 agonist ivuxolimab. Receptors originate from an adult with an advanced solid tumor such as melanoma, head and neck, liver or kidney cancer. The CDR3 runs from the conserved cysteine through the conserved F or W. A D gene is named only where the DNA matches it firmly. Expanded clones are given a class, and other clones once, few, many or no size at all.

>TRBV5-5|NA|NA|TRBJ2-3
TGTGCCAGCAGCTTCGGTTTGAGAGGCCCACTGGGCACAGATACGCAGTATTTT
CASSFGLRGPLGTDTQYF
>TRBV6-5|NA|NA|TRBJ1-4
TGTGCCAGCAGTCCGGACGGGGGTGAAAAACTGTTTTTT
CASSPDGGEKLFF
>TRBV5-6|NA|TRBD1|TRBJ1-2
TGTGCCAGCAGCCCGCCTGGGGACAGGGGATTGGATGGCTACACCTTC
CASSPPGDRGLDGYTF
>TRBV6-5|NA|NA|TRBJ2-5
TGTGCCAGCAGTACCGGGACACCAAAGCAAGAGACCCAGTACTTC
CASSTGTPKQETQYF
>TRBV13|NA|NA|TRBJ2-3
TGTGCCAGCAGCCCCTCGGGGCAACACACAGATACGCAGTATTTT
CASSPSGQHTDTQYF
>TRBV28|NA|TRBD1|TRBJ1-5
TGTGCCAGCAGCAATGACAGGGGGGCCAATCAGCCCCAGCATTTT
CASSNDRGANQPQHF
>TRBV7-9|NA|TRBD1|TRBJ1-2
TGTGCCAGCAGCGGCCGGGACAGGGGTTTTGGCTACACCTTC
CASSGRDRGFGYTF
>TRBV4-1|few|NA|TRBJ1-5
TGCGCCAGCAGCCAAGAAATGGAGGACATGATTCAGCCCCAGCATTTT
CASSQEMEDMIQPQHF
>TRBV28|NA|TRBD2|TRBJ2-1
TGTGCCAGCAGTACCGGGACTAGCGGGAACTACAATGAGCAGTTCTTC
CASSTGTSGNYNEQFF
>TRBV30|once|NA|TRBJ1-2
TGTGCCTGGACAGAGAACTATGGCTACACCTTC
CAWTENYGYTF
>TRBV29-1|NA|NA|TRBJ2-5
TGCAGCGTTCCCACGTACCAAGAGACCCAGTACTTC
CSVPTYQETQYF
>TRBV7-9|NA|NA|TRBJ2-5
TGTGCCAGCAGCTTGGGGGGCTGGGAGACCCAGTACTTC
CASSLGGWETQYF
>TRBV6-1|NA|TRBD1|TRBJ1-6
TGTGCCAGCAGTGTAACAGGGGGCTCGTATAATTCACCCCTCCACTTT
CASSVTGGSYNSPLHF
>TRBV20-1|once|NA|TRBJ1-2
TGCAGTGCGGTTGGGAATGGCTACACCTTC
CSAVGNGYTF
>TRBV6-6|NA|NA|TRBJ1-1
TGTGCCAGCACCCCAACCGAGGGGTTCAGGAACACTGAAGCTTTCTTT
CASTPTEGFRNTEAFF
>TRBV6-1|NA|NA|TRBJ2-2
TGTGCCAGCAGCTCCGGGAACACCGGGGAGCTGTTTTTT
CASSSGNTGELFF
>TRBV27|NA|NA|TRBJ2-3
TGTGCCAGCAGTTTCCCCTCAGATACGCAGTATTTT
CASSFPSDTQYF
>TRBV2|NA|TRBD1|TRBJ2-7
TGTGCCAGCGACCCGACAGGGACCTACGAGCAGTACTTC
CASDPTGTYEQYF